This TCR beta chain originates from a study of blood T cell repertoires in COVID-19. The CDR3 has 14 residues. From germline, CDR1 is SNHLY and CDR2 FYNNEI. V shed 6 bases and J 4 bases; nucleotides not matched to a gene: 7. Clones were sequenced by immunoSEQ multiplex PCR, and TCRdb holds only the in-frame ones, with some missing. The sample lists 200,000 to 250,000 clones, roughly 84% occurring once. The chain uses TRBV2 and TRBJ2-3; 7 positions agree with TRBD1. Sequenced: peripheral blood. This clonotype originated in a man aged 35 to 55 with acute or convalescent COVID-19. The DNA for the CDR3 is TGTGCCAGCAGGGCCAGACAGGGCCCAGATACGCAGTATTTT. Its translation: CASRARQGPDTQYF.